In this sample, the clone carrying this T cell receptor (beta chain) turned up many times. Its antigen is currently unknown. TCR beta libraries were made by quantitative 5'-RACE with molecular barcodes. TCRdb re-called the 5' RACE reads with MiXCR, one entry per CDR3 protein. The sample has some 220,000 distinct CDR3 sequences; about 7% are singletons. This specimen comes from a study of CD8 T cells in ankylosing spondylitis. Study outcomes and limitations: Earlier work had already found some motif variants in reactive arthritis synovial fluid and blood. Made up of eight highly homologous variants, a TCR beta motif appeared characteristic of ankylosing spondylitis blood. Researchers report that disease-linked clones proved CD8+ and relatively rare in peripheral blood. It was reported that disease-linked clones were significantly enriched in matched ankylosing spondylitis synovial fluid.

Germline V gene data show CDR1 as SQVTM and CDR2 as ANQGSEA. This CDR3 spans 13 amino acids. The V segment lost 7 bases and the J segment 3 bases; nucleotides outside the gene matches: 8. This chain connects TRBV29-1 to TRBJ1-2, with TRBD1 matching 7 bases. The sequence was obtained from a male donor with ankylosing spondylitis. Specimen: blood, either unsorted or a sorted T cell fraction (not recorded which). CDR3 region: CSEVSGGDYGYTF. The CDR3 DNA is TGCAGCGAGGTCTCAGGGGGTGACTATGGCTACACCTTC.